Below are 11 T cell receptor beta chains sequenced from a single sample in a study of memory CD4+ T cells and cytomegalovirus serostatus. Using immunoSEQ multiplex PCR, the repertoire was profiled, and TCRdb retains in-frame clones only, with some absent. The sample records about 25,000 clones, 70% to 80% being singletons. Single viable CD3+CD4+CD8-CD45RO+ cells were sorted as the memory CD4+ T cells. Material: memory CD4+ T cells from blood. These receptors were taken from an adult in good health and CMV-seronegative.

V gene TRBV21-1 combines with J gene TRBJ2-7. TRBV21-1 is an annotated pseudogene. CDR3 length: 16 amino acids. The CDR3: CASSQGGGVNDYEQYF. CDR3 DNA sequence: TGTGCCAGCAGCCAAGGTGGGGGTGTAAATGATTACGAGCAGTACTTC.

This chain joins TRBV27 and TRBJ1-1, with 7 bases that match TRBD1. V gave up 4 bases and J gave up 1 base; unmatched junction bases: 9. In germline, CDR1 is MNHEY, CDR2 SMNVEV (reference sequence). There are 16 residues in the CDR3. This CDR3 is CASSSQTGYPNTEAFF. CDR3 coding DNA: TGTGCCAGCAGTTCCCAGACAGGGTACCCGAACACTGAAGCTTTCTTT.

The chain links TRBV7-6 to TRBJ2-1, with D possibly matching TRBD1 (5 bases). The length of the CDR3 is 11 residues. V was clipped by 1 base and J by 10 bases, with 5 bases between them. Germline CDR1 reads SGHVS; CDR2 reads FNYEAQ. The CDR3 region has the DNA TGTGCCAGCAGCTTAGACAGGGAGCAGTTCTTC. It translates to CASSLDREQFF.

The V gene is TRBV10-3, the J gene TRBJ1-1, with TRBD1 matching 10 bases. Germline V gene sequence: CDR1 ENHRY, CDR2 SYGVKD. The junction had 4 bases not matched to a gene; V was cut back by 6 bases and J by 3 bases. The CDR3 totals 14 residues. In DNA form, the CDR3 reads TGTGCCATCAGGGGGGGACAGGGGTACACTGAAGCTTTCTTT. It specifies CAIRGGQGYTEAFF.

Note on this clone: Relative to the germline gene, one junction end is altered; a read error may explain this. CDR3 protein: CASSLGGPGTQYF. The DNA of the CDR3 is TGTGCTAGCAGCTTGGGAGGGCCGGGGACCCAGTACTTC. The V gene is TRBV7-7, the J gene TRBJ2-5, with 7 bases identical to TRBD2. CDR1 and CDR2 from the germline V gene are SSHAT and FNYEAQ (reference sequence). There are 13 residues in the CDR3.

A few counts support this clone. The rearrangement joins TRBV28 to TRBJ1-5; a weak D match, TRBD1 (5 bases). The CDR3 contains 14 residues. V was trimmed by 4 bases and J by 5 bases, leaving 12 bases between them. Germline CDR1 is MDHEN and CDR2 is SYDVKM. CDR3 amino acids: CASSSGGEDQPQHF. Here the CDR3 DNA reads TGTGCCAGCAGTTCGGGAGGGGAGGATCAGCCCCAGCATTTT.

In nucleotides, the CDR3 is TGCGCCAGCAGCCGGGGGGTGTATATGAACACTGAAGCTTTCTTT. Protein sequence: CASSRGVYMNTEAFF. The chain combines TRBV5-1 with TRBJ1-1, with D perhaps TRBD1 (5 bases). V was trimmed by 4 bases and J by 0 bases, leaving 13 bases between them. The germline V gene has CDR1 SGHRS and CDR2 YFSETQ. This CDR3 is 15 amino acids long.

This chain connects TRBV11-3 to TRBJ2-5; TRBD1 matches at 9 bases. Germline V lookup: CDR1 SGHNT, CDR2 YENEEA. J was trimmed by 4 bases and V by 6 bases; bases with no gene match: 6. The CDR3 extends over 14 amino acids. The CDR3 DNA reads TGTGCCAGCAGAACCGGGACAGGGTCAGAGACCCAGTACTTC. This sequence encodes CASRTGTGSETQYF. Using reference TRBV11-3 and TRBJ2-5 for the parts outside the CDR3, the full variable domain is EAGVVQSPRYKIIEKKQPVAFWCNPISGHNTLYWYLQNLGQGPELLIRYENEEAVDDSQLPKDRFSAERLKGVDSTLKIQPAELGDSAVYLCASRTGTGSETQYFGPGTRLLVL.

CDR3 nucleotide sequence: TGTGCCAGCAGTTACGGGGGCGCGGATGAAAAACTGTTTTTT. Its protein is CASSYGGADEKLFF. J is TRBJ1-4 and V is TRBV6-5, with D possibly TRBD1 on 6 matching bases. Trimming shortened V by 2 bases and J by 6 bases, and 10 bases separated the two germline ends. Germline CDR1 MNHEY, CDR2 SVGAGI. The CDR3 sequence is 14 residues long.

This clone was counted only a few times. DNA for the CDR3: TGTGCCAGCAGCTTAGCCGGACTAGCGCACAATGAGCAGTTCTTC. It encodes CASSLAGLAHNEQFF. The chain employs TRBV7-2 and TRBJ2-1; TRBD2 matches 9 bases. V was clipped by 0 bases and J by 5 bases; unmatched bases: 2. There are 15 residues in the CDR3. CDR1 and CDR2 from the germline V gene are SGHTA and FQGNSA.

This chain joins TRBV19 and TRBJ2-3, with D maybe TRBD1 (5 bases). Germline V lookup: CDR1 LNHDA, CDR2 SQIVND (reference sequence). The CDR3 contains 13 residues. Trimming took 5 bases from V and 1 from J, leaving 7 bases between them. The chain's CDR3 is CASSATGTDTQYF. The CDR3 nucleotides read TGTGCCAGTAGTGCGACAGGCACAGATACGCAGTATTTT.